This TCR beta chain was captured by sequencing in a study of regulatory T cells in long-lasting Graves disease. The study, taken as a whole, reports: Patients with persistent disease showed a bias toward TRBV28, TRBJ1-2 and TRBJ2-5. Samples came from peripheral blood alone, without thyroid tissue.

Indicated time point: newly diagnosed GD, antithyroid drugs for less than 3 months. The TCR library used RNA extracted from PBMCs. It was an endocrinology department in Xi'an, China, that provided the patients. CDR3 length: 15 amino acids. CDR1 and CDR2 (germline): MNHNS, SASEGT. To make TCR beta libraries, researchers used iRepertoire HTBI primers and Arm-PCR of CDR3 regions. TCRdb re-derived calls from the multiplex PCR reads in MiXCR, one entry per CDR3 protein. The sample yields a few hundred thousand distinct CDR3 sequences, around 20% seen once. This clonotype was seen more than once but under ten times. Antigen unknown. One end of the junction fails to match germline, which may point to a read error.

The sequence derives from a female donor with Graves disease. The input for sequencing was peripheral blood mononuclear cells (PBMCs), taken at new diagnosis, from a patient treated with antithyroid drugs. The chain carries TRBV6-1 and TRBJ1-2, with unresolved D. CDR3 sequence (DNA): TGTGCCAGCAGTGATATGACGGCAACAAACTATGGCTACGCCTTC. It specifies CASSDMTATNYGYAF.